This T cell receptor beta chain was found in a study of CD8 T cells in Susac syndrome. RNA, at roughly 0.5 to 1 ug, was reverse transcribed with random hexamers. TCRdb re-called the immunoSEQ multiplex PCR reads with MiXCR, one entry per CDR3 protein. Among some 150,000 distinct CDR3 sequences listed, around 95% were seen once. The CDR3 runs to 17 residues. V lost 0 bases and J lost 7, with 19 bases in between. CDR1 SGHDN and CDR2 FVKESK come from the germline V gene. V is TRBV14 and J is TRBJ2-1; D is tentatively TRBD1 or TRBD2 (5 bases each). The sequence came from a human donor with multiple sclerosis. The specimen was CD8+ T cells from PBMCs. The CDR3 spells CASSQEGPGRGLNEQFF. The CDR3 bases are TGTGCCAGCAGCCAAGAGGGGCCGGGCCGGGGATTGAATGAGCAGTTCTTC.